These T cell receptor beta chains were read from a single sample in a study of cytomegalovirus exposure and HLA in healthy donors. Sequencing was performed with immunoSEQ multiplex PCR; in TCRdb, only in-frame clones are kept and a portion is missing. The data hold 150,000 or so clones, with about three quarters observed a single time. Sequences were obtained from PBMCs. All receptors derive from a man aged 40-49 years in good health and CMV-seropositive. Each CDR3 is given with its conserved first and last residue. A D gene is named only where the DNA matches it firmly. Part of the rows lack a size; the others show once, few, many or a class for expanded clones.

TRBD2,.,TRBV12-5,TRBJ2-2,TGTGCTAGCGTGTCGGGGGGAACCGGGGAGCTGTTTTTT,CASVSGGTGELFF
TRBD1,once,TRBV19,TRBJ2-1,TGTGCCAGTCTACCCACGTCCGGGACAGGGGGAGGGTGGTTCTTC,CASLPTSGTGGGWFF
TRBD1,.,TRBV5-1,TRBJ1-2,TGCGCCAGCACCCTGGGGGACAGGCCACAAACCTATGGCTACACCTTC,CASTLGDRPQTYGYTF
.,.,TRBV6-5,TRBJ2-7,TGTGCCAGCAGTTACTTAGACGAGCAGTACTTC,CASSYLDEQYF
TRBD1,.,TRBV6-1,TRBJ2-5,TGTGCCAGCAGTGAAACAGGGGGAAGAGAGACCCAGTACTTC,CASSETGGRETQYF
.,.,TRBV9,TRBJ2-6,TGTGCCAGCAGCCAACCCCTAGGATCTGGGGCCAACGTCCTGACTTTC,CASSQPLGSGANVLTF
.,few,TRBV10-3,TRBJ2-1,TGTGCCATCAACGGAGCCGCCTACAATGAGCAGTTCTTC,CAINGAAYNEQFF
.,.,TRBV28,TRBJ2-1,TGTGCCAGCGTTCGCGGAGAGATAATGAAGGAGCAGTTCTTC,CASVRGEIMKEQFF
TRBD2,.,TRBV28,TRBJ2-7,TGTGCCAGCAGTCCAACACTAGCGGGAGATTACTACGAGCAGTACTTC,CASSPTLAGDYYEQYF
.,.,TRBV9,TRBJ1-2,TGTGCCAGCAGCCCAGGGGCCCTTACTAACTATGGCTACGCCTTC,CASSPGALTNYGYAF
.,.,TRBV9,TRBJ1-1,TGTGCCAGCAGCGAAGCGGACACTGAAGCTTTCTTT,CASSEADTEAFF
TRBD2,.,TRBV18,TRBJ2-1,TGTGCCAGCTCACCAGGGACTACCAGCTCCTACAATGAGCAGTTCTTC,CASSPGTTSSYNEQFF
TRBD1,.,TRBV19,TRBJ1-3,TGTGCCAGTAGTAAACAGGGGAGCACCATATATTTT,CASSKQGSTIYF
TRBD1,.,TRBV28,TRBJ2-7,TGTGCCAGCAGTTCCCACAGGGGGACCTACGAGCAGTACTTC,CASSSHRGTYEQYF
.,.,TRBV6-5,TRBJ2-1,TGTGCCAGCAGTTACTCGGGGCGGCAGTTCTTC,CASSYSGRQFF
.,.,TRBV19,TRBJ1-4,TGTGCCAGTAGCCGCCGGGGAACCCTTAGCGAAAAACTGTTTTTT,CASSRRGTLSEKLFF
TRBD2,.,TRBV18,TRBJ2-7,TGTGCCAGCTCACCAACAGCGGGAGACTACGAGCAGTACTTC,CASSPTAGDYEQYF
.,.,TRBV15,TRBJ1-1,TGTGCCACCAGCAGAGCATCGGGAGCAAGAGAAGGAGCTTTCTTT,CATSRASGAREGAFF
.,.,TRBV4-1,TRBJ2-3,TGCGCCAGCAGCCAAGATTCCCGCGGAGCGTACACAGATACGCAGTATTTT,CASSQDSRGAYTDTQYF
.,.,TRBV29-1,TRBJ2-3,TGCAGCGTTGAATTCCCGGGCGGGACCAGCACAGATACGCAGTATTTT,CSVEFPGGTSTDTQYF
.,.,TRBV21-1,TRBJ2-1,TGTGCCAGCAGCAATCTGCGGGAGGGGCAATCGGGACAGTTCTTC,CASSNLREGQSGQFF
TRBD1,once,TRBV7-2,TRBJ1-4,TGTGCCAGCAGCCCCGGGACAGGGGGTGAAAAACTGTTTTTT,CASSPGTGGEKLFF
TRBD1,.,TRBV28,TRBJ1-6,TGTGCCAGCAGTTTGACAGGGGGCGATTCACCCCTCCACTTT,CASSLTGGDSPLHF
.,.,TRBV2,TRBJ1-2,TGTGCCAGCAGTGAAGCTAGAAACTATGGCTACACCTTC,CASSEARNYGYTF
.,.,TRBV18,TRBJ2-3,TGTGCCAGCTCACCTAGCCTAGGGGCAGATACGCAGTATTTT,CASSPSLGADTQYF
TRBD1,.,TRBV5-1,TRBJ2-2,TGCGCCAGCTTCCAGGGGCCAGGGGGCCATAGGGACACCGGGGAGCTGTTTTTT,CASFQGPGGHRDTGELFF
TRBD1,.,TRBV5-4,TRBJ1-6,TGTGCCAGCAGCCAGGACAGGGATTCACCCCTCCACTTT,CASSQDRDSPLHF
TRBD1,once,TRBV5-1,TRBJ2-1,TGCGCCAGCAGAAAGGGACAGGGGGCTTACAATGAGCAGTTCTTC,CASRKGQGAYNEQFF